Listed here is a single T cell receptor (beta chain). Antigen unknown. Germline CDR1 LNHDA, CDR2 SQIVND (reference sequence). The CDR3 is 15 residues long. The ends lost 7 bases at V and 4 bases at J; junction bases unmatched: 11. PCR involved 60 Vbeta and 13 Jbeta primers. TCRdb keeps only in-frame clones here, not all; method: immunoSEQ multiplex PCR. The sample lists some 150,000 clones, approximately 80% occurring once. This specimen belongs to a study of cytomegalovirus exposure and HLA in healthy donors. About the research overall: Earlier work reported approximately 100 million unique TCR beta sequences from 180 million or so T cells.

Overall study results and limits: CMV serostatus was the sole immune exposure information available. Common viral pathogens were later found to be apparently linked to several of the most significant clusters.

The clonotype was recovered from a woman in her thirties in good health and CMV-seropositive. The V call is TRBV19, the J call TRBJ2-3, with 7 bases fitting TRBD2. The sample was PBMCs. CDR3 DNA sequence: TGTGCCAGTATGGAGAGCGGGGTCGATCCAGATACGCAGTATTTT. This translates into CASMESGVDPDTQYF. Using reference TRBV19 and TRBJ2-3 for the parts outside the CDR3, the full variable domain is DGGITQSPKYLFRKEGQNVTLSCEQNLNHDAMYWYRQDPGQGLRLIYYSQIVNDFQKGDIAEGYSVSREKKESFPLTVTSAQKNPTAFYLCASMESGVDPDTQYFGPGTRLTVL.